The 15 T cell receptor beta chains presented below share a single source sample, sequenced in a study of shared clonotypes between healthy human individuals. TCRdb's copy holds only in-frame clones and misses some; the assay was immunoSEQ multiplex PCR. The repertoire holds millions of clones, around 96% seen once, with 0.9% to 1.4% in the top ten. Naive CD8 cells lacked CD45RO, underwent positive selection for CCR7 and left out terminally differentiated effector memory CD45RA+ cells. Material for sequencing was naive CD8+ T cells sorted from blood. The origin of the receptors is a man aged 18 to 29 in good health.

The rearrangement joins TRBV25-1 to TRBJ2-2; 7 positions match TRBD2. Looked up from germline, CDR1 is MGHDK and CDR2 is SYGVNS. The CDR3 length is 16 residues. Trimming at V came to 3 bases and at J to 0 bases, leaving 4 bases not matched to a gene. CDR3 coding DNA: TGTGCCAGCAGTGATCCGGCGGGAGCGAACACCGGGGAGCTGTTTTTT. It is translated as CASSDPAGANTGELFF.

The rearrangement links TRBV15 to TRBJ2-5; D uncertain. Per the germline V gene, CDR1 is LNHNV and CDR2 is YYDKDF (reference sequence). The length of the CDR3 is 13 residues. The V end was cut by 0 bases, the J end by 8 bases, with 10 bases between. The CDR3 DNA sequence: TGTGCCACCAGCAGAGATGAGTACAGTACCCAGTACTTC. Its protein product is CATSRDEYSTQYF.

V is TRBV11-3 and J is TRBJ1-1, with 10 bases that match TRBD1. J was trimmed by 11 bases and V by 5 bases; bases with no gene match: 8. CDR3 size: 13 residues. Germline V gene sequence: CDR1 SGHNT, CDR2 YENEEA. The CDR3 DNA follows: TGTGCCAGCAGCGCCGGGACAGGGGCCGAGGCTTTCTTT. Encoded protein: CASSAGTGAEAFF.

This sequence joins TRBV5-6 and TRBJ2-1, with D perhaps matching TRBD1 (5 bases). Trimming removed 0 bases from V and 2 bases from J, with 15 bases in between. The CDR3 consists of 17 residues. Per germline, CDR1 SGHDT and CDR2 YYEEEE. CDR3 DNA: TGTGCCAGCAGCTTGGATGGCTTCACAGGAGCCTACAATGAGCAGTTCTTC. Residues: CASSLDGFTGAYNEQFF.

V usage is TRBV4-1 and J usage is TRBJ1-1, with TRBD1 matching over 8 bases. Germline assignment: CDR1 MGHRA and CDR2 YSYEKL. The CDR3 is 15 amino acids. The trim removed 7 bases at V and 3 bases at J, leaving 10 bases unmatched. The CDR3 loop is CASTFSGGMDTEAFF. CDR3 sequence (DNA): TGCGCCAGCACGTTTTCAGGGGGCATGGACACTGAAGCTTTCTTT.

The V call is TRBV6-1, the J call TRBJ2-5, with D maybe TRBD1 (6 bases). V was cut by 2 bases and J by 2 bases, with 12 bases left in between. The length of the CDR3 is 15 residues. Germline V lookup: CDR1 MNHNS, CDR2 SASEGT. The CDR3 coding sequence is TGTGCCAGCAGTGAATTTTTCGGACAGCAAGAGACCCAGTACTTC. Amino acids: CASSEFFGQQETQYF.

Only one count was recorded for this clone. The gene calls are TRBV30 and TRBJ2-7; D is undetermined. CDR3 length: 12 residues. The V end lost 6 bases, the J end lost 2 bases, and 11 bases lay between the germline ends. CDR1 GTSNPN and CDR2 SVGIG come from the germline V gene (reference sequence). The CDR3, as DNA: TGTGCCTGTTGGGGATCCACCTACGAGCAGTACTTC. Translating it yields CACWGSTYEQYF. Using reference TRBV30 and TRBJ2-7 for the parts outside the CDR3, the full variable domain is SQTIHQWPATLVQPVGSPLSLECTVEGTSNPNLYWYRQAAGRGLQLLFYSVGIGQISSEVPQNLSASRPQDRQFILSSKKLLLSDSGFYLCACWGSTYEQYFGPGTRLTVT.

The sample holds one count of this clone. The chain joins TRBV28 to TRBJ2-1; D is possibly TRBD2 (5 bases). Looked up from germline, CDR1 is MDHEN and CDR2 is SYDVKM. Trimming took off 2 bases at V and 10 bases at J, with 21 bases between the two ends. This CDR3 region has 16 residues. The chain's CDR3 is CASSLTRTGILGEQFF. DNA of the CDR3: TGTGCCAGCAGTTTAACCCGGACTGGGATATTAGGAGAGCAGTTCTTC.

The chain is built from TRBV19 and TRBJ1-1; weak D call: TRBD1 (6 bases). Trimming cost V 0 bases and J 1 base, with 12 bases left between them. From germline, CDR1 is LNHDA and CDR2 SQIVND (reference sequence). The CDR3 contains 16 residues. The chain's CDR3 is CASSIDRSGANTEAFF. The CDR3 bases are TGTGCCAGTAGTATAGATCGGTCAGGGGCGAACACTGAAGCTTTCTTT.

V gene TRBV15 combines with J gene TRBJ1-5, with D possibly TRBD1 on 5 matching bases. Germline CDR1 LNHNV, CDR2 YYDKDF (reference sequence). V was pared by 1 base and J by 3 bases, with 19 bases between. CDR3 length: 18 residues. CDR3 sequence: CATSRVSPGDPFNQPQHF. Written as DNA, the CDR3 is TGTGCCACCAGCAGAGTAAGTCCCGGGGACCCTTTCAATCAGCCCCAGCATTTT.

The genes are TRBV11-2 and TRBJ2-7; D might be TRBD1 (5 bases). The CDR3 totals 15 residues. Per the germline V gene, CDR1 is SGHAT and CDR2 is FQNNGV. V gave up 5 bases and J gave up 2 bases, with 16 bases separating them. CDR3 sequence (DNA): TGTGCCAGCAGCCCCTCGACAGCCGTGACCTACGAGCAGTACTTC. Translation gives CASSPSTAVTYEQYF.

This clone occurred once. The junction does not match germline at one end; this may be a read error. J is TRBJ2-7 and V is TRBV6-1; TRBD2 agrees at 10 bases. The CDR3 covers 15 residues. CDR1 is MNHNS and CDR2 is SASEGT in the germline V gene. The CDR3 sequence: CASTEGTSGTYEQYF. CDR3 DNA: TGTGCCAGCACTGAAGGTACTAGCGGGACCTACGAGCAGTACTTC.

V and J are TRBV4-1 and TRBJ2-3; 7 nucleotides match TRBD1. V lost 4 bases, J lost 3 bases, and 13 bases stayed unmatched. Germline CDR1 MGHRA, CDR2 YSYEKL. The CDR3 has 17 residues. In nucleotides, the CDR3 is TGCGCCAGCAGCCCTGGGGTAGGCGGACAGGAGACAGATACGCAGTATTTT. Protein: CASSPGVGGQETDTQYF.

The chain employs TRBV5-1 and TRBJ1-6; D perhaps matches TRBD1 (6 bases). V lost 4 bases, J lost 9 bases, and 20 bases lay in between. The CDR3 sequence is 16 residues long. Germline V gene lookup returns CDR1 SGHRS and CDR2 YFSETQ. The CDR3 DNA is TGCGCCAGCAGCCCCCGGGGTCGGGACAACCTTTCACCCCTCCACTTT. It translates to CASSPRGRDNLSPLHF.

This clone occurred once. CDR3 in DNA: TGTGCCAGCAGCTTAGCCAAGGGTTTAGCGGGAGGTCGATTCAATGAGCAGTTCTTC. It specifies CASSLAKGLAGGRFNEQFF. The rearrangement uses TRBV11-2 and TRBJ2-1; 10 nucleotides align to TRBD2. The CDR3 is made up of 19 amino acids. The ends lost 1 base at V and 6 bases at J; junction bases unmatched: 15. CDR1 SGHAT and CDR2 FQNNGV come from the germline V gene.